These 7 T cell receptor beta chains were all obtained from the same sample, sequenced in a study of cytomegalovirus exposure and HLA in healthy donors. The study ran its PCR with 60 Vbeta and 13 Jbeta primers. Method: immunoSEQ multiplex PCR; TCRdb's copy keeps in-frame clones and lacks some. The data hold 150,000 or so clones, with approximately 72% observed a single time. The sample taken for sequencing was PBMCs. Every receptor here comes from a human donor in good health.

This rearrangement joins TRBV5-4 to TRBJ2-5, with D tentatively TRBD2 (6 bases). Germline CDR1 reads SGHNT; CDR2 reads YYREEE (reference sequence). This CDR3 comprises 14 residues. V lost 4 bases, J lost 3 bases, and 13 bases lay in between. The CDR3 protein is CASSPRTGEETQYF. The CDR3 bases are TGTGCCAGCAGCCCCCGGACGGGGGAAGAGACCCAGTACTTC.

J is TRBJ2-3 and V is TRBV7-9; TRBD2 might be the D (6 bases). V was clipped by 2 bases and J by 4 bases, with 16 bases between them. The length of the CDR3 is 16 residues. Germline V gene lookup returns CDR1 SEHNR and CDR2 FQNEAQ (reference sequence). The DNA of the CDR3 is TGTGCCAGCAGCTTAAGAATCGGGGGTTTCGCAGATACGCAGTATTTT. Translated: CASSLRIGGFADTQYF.

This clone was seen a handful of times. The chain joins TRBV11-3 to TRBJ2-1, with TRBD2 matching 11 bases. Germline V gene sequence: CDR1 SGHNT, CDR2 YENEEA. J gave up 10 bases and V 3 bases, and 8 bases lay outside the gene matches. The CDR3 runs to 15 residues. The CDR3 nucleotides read TGTGCCAGCAGCTTTAGCGGGGGGGCAGCATTCGAGCAGTTCTTC. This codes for CASSFSGGAAFEQFF.

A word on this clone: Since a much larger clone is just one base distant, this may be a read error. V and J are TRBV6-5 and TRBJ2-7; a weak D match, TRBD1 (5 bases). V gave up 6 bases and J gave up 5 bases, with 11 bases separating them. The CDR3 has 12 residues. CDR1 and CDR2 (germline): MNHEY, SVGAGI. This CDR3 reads CASSPDSDEQYF. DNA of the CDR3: TGTGCCAGCAGCCCCGACAGCGACGAGCAGTACTTC.

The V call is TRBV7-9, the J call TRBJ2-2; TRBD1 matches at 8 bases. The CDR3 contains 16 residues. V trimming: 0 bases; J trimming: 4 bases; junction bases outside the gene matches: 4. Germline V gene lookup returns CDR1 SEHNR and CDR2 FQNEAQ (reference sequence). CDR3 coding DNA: TGTGCCAGCAGCTTAGCCCCAGGGGGCCGCACCGGGGAGCTGTTTTTT. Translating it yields CASSLAPGGRTGELFF.

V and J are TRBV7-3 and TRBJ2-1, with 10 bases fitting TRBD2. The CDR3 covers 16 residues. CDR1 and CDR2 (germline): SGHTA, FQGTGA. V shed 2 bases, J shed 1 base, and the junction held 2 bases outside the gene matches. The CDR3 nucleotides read TGTGCCAGCAGCTTATTTAGCGGGGGGTCCTACAATGAGCAGTTCTTC. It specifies CASSLFSGGSYNEQFF.

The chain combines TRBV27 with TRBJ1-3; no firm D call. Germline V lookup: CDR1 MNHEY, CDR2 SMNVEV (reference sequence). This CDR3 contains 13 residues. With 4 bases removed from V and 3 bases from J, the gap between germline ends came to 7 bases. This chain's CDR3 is CASSWSVGNTIYF. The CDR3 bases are TGTGCCAGCAGTTGGTCAGTTGGAAACACCATATATTTT.